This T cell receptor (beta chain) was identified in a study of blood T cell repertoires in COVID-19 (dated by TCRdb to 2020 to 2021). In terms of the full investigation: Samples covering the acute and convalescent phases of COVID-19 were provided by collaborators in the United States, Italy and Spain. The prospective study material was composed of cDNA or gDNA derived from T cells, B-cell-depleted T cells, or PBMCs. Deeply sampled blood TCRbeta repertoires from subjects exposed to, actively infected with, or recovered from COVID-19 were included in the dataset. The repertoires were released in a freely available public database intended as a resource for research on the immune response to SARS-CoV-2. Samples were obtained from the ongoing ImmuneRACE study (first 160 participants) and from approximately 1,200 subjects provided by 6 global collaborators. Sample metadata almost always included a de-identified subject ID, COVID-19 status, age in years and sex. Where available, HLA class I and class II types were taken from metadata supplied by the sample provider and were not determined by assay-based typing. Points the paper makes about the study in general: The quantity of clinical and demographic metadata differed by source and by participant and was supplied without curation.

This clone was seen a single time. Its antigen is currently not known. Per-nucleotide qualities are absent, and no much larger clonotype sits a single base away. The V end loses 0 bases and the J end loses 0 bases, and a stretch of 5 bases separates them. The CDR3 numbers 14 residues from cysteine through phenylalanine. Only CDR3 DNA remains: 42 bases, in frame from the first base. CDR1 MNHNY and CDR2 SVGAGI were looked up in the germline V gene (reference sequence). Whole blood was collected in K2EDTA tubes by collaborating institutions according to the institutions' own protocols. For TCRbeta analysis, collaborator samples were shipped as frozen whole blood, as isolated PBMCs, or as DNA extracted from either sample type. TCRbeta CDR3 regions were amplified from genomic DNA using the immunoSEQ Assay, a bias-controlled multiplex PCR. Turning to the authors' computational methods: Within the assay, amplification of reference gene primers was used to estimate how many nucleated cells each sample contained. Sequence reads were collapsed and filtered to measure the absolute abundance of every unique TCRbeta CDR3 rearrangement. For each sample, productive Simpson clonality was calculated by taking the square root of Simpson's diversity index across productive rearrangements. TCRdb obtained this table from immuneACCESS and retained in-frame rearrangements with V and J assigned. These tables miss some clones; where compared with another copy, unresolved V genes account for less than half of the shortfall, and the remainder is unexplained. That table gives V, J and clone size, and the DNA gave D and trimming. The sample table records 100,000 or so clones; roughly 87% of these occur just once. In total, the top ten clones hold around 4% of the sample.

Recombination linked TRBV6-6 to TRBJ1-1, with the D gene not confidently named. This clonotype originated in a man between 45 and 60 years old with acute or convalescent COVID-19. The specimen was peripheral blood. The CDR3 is CASSYSYLNTEAFF. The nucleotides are TGTGCCAGCAGTTACTCGTATTTGAACACTGAAGCTTTCTTT.